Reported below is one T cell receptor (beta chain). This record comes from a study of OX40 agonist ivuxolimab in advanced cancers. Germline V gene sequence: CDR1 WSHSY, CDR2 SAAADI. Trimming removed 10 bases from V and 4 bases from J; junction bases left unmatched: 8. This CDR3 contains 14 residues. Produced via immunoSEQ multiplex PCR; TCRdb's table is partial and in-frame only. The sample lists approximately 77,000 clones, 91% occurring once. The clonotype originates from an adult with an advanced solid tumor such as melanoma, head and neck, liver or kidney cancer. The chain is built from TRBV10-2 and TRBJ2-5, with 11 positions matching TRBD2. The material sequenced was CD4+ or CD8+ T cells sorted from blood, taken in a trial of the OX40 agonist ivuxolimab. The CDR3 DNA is TGCGCCACTACACTAGCGGGAGTATTAGAGACCCAGTACTTC. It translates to CATTLAGVLETQYF.